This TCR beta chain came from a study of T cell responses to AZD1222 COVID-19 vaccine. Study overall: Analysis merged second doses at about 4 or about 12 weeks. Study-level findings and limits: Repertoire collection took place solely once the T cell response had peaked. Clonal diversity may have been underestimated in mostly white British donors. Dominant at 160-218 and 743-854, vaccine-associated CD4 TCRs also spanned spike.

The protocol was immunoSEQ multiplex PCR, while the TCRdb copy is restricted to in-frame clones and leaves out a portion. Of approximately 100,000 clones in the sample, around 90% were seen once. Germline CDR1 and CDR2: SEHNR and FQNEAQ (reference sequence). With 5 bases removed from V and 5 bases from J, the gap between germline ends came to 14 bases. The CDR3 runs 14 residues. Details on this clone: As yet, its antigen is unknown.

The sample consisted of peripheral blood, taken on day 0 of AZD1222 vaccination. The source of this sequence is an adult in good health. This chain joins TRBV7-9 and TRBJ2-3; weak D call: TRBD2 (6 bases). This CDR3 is CASSPYVGGDTQYF. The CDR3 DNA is TGTGCCAGCAGCCCGTATGTCGGGGGAGATACGCAGTATTTT.